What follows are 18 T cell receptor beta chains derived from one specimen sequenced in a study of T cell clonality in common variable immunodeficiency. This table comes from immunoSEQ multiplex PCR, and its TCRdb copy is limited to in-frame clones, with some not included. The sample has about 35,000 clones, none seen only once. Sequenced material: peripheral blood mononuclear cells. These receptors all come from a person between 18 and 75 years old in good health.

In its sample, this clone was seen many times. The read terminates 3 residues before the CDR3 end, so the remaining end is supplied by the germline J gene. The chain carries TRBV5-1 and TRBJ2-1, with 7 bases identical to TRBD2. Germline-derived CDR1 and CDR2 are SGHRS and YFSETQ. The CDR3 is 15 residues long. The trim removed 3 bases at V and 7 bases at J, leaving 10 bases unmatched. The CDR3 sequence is CASSSTAGEYNEQFF. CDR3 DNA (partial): TGCGCCAGCAGCTCGACCGCGGGAGAGTATAATGAG.

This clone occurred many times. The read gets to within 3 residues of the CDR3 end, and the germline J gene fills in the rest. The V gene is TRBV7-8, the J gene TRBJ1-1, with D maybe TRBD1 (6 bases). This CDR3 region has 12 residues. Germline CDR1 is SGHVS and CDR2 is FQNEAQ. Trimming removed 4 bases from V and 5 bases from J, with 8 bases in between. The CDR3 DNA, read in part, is TGTGCCAGCAGCTCCAGGGGTACTGAA. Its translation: CASSSRGTE. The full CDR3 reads CASSSRGTEAFF.

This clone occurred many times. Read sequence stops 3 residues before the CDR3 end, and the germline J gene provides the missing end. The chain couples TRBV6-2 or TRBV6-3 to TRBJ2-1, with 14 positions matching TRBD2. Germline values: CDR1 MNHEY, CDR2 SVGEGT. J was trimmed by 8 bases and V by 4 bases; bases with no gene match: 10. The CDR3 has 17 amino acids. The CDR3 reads CASSSGHGTSGSDEQFF. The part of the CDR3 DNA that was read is TGTGCCAGCAGTTCGGGACATGGGACTAGCGGGAGCGATGAG.

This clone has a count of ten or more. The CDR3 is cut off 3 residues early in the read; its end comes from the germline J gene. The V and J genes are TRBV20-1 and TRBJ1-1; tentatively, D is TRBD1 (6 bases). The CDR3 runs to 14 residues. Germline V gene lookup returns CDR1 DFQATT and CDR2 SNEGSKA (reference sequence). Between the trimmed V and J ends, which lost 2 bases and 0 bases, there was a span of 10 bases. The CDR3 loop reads CSARPGQLNTEAFF. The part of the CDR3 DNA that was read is TGCAGTGCTAGACCTGGACAGTTGAACACTGAA.

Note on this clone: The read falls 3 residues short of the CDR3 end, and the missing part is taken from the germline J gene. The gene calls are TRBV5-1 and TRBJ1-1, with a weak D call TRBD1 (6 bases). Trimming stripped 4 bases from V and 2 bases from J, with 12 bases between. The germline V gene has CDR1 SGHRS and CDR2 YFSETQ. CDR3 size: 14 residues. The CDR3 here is CASSNGQINTEAFF. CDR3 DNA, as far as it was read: TGCGCCAGCAGCAACGGACAGATAAACACTGAA.

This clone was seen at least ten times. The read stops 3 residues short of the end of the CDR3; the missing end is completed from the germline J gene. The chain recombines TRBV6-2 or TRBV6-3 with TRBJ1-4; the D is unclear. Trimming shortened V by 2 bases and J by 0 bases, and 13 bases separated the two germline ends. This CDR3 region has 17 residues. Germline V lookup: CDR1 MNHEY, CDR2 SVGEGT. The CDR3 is CASSYTLPSATNEKLFF. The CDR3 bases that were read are TGTGCCAGCAGTTACACCCTACCGAGCGCAACTAATGAAAAA.

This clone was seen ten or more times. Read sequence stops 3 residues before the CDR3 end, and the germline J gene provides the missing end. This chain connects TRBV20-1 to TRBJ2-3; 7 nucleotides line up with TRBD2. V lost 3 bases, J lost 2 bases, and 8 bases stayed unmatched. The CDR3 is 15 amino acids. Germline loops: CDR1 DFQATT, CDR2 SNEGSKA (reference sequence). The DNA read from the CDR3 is TGCAGTGCTAGGGGGTCTAGCGGCCACACAGATACG. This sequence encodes CSARGSSGHTDT. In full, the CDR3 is CSARGSSGHTDTQYF.

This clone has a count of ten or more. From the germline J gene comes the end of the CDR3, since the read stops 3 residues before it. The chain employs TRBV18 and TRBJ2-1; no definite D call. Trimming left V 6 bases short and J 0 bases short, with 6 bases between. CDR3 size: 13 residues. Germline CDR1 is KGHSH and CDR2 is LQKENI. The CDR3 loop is CASSLSSYNEQFF. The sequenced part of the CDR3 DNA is TGTGCCAGCTCTCTAAGCTCCTACAATGAG. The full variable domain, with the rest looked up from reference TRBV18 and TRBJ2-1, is NAGVMQNPRHLVRRRGQEARLRCSPMKGHSHVYWYRQLPEEGLKFMVYLQKENIIDESGMPKERFSAEFPKEGPSILRIQQVVRGDSAAYFCASSLSSYNEQFFGPGTRLTVL.

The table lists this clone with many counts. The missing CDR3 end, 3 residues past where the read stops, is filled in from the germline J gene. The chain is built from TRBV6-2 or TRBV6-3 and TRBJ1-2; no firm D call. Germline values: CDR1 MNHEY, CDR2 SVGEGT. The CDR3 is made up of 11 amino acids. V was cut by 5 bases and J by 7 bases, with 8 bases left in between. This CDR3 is CASSKYGGYTF. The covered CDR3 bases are TGTGCCAGCAGTAAGTACGGTGGC.

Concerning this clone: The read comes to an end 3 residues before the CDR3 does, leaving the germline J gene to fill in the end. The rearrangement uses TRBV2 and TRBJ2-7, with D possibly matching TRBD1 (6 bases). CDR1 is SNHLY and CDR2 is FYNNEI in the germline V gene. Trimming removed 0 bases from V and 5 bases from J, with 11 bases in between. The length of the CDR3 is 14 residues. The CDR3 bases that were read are TGTGCCAGCAGTGAAGCACAGGGAATGAACGAG. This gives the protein CASSEAQGMNE. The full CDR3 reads CASSEAQGMNEQYF.

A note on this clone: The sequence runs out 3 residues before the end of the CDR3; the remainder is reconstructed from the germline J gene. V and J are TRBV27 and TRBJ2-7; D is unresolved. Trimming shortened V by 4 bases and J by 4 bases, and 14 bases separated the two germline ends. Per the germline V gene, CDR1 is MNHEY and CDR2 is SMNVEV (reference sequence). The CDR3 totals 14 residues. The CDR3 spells CASSSSIGPYEQYF. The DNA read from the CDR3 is TGTGCCAGCAGTTCCTCAATAGGGCCTTACGAG.

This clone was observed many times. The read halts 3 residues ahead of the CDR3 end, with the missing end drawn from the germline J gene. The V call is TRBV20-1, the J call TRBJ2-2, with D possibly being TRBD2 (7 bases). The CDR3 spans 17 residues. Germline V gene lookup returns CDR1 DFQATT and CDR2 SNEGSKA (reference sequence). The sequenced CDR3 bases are TGCAGTGCTAGTCGGCTCAGGTTGGGGGGGCGAGTCTCAAAG. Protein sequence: CSASRLRLGGRVSK. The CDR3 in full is CSASRLRLGGRVSKLFF.

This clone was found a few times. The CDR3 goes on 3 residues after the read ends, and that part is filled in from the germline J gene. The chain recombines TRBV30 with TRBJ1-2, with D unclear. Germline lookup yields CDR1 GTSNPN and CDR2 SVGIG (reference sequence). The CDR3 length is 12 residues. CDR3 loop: CAWADYPSDYTF. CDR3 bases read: TGTGCCTGGGCAGACTATCCCAGTGAC.

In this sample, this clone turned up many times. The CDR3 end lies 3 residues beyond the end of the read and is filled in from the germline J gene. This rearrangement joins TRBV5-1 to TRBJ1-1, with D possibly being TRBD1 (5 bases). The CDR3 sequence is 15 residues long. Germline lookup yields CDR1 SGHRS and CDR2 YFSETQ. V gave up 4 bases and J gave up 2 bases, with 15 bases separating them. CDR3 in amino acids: CASSIMAGGNTEAFF. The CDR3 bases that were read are TGCGCCAGCAGCATCATGGCGGGGGGTAACACTGAA.

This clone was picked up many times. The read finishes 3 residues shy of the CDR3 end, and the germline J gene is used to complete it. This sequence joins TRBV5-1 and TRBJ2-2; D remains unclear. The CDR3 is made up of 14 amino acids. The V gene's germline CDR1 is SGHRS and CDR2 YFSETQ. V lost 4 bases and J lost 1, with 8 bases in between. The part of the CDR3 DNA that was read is TGCGCCAGCAGCCAATATAGGAACACCGGGGAG. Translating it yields CASSQYRNTGE. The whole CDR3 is CASSQYRNTGELFF.

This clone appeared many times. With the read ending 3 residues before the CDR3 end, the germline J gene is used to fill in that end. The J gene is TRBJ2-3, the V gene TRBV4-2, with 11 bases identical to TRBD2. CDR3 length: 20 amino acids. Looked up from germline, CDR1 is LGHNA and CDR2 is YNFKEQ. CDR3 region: CASSRHPRGSGGASQETQYF. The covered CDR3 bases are TGTGCCAGCAGCCGCCACCCCCGCGGTAGCGGGGGGGCCTCACAAGAGACG.

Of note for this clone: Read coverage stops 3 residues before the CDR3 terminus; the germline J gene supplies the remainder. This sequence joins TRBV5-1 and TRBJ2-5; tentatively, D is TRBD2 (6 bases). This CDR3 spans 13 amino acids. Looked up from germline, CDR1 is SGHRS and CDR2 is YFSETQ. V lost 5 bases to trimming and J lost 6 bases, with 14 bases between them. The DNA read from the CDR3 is TGCGCCAGCAGTGCGGGAAATGTGAAGACC. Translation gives CASSAGNVKT. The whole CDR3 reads CASSAGNVKTQYF.

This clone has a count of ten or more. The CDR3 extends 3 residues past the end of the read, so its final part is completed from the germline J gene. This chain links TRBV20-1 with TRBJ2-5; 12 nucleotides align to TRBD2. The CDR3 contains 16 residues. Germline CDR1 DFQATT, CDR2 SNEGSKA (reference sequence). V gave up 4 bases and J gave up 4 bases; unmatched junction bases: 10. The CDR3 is CSATTSGRRGGETQYF. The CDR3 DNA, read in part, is TGCAGTGCTACAACTAGCGGGAGGCGGGGGGGAGAGACC.